Each of the 17 T cell receptor beta chains below was sequenced from the same sample in a study of cytomegalovirus exposure and HLA in healthy donors. Sequencing used immunoSEQ multiplex PCR; TCRdb keeps in-frame clones, though not all of them. The sample lists about 140,000 clones, roughly 92% seen once, with about 0.64% in the top ten. The sequenced sample consisted of PBMCs. All receptors derive from a man between 18 and 35 years old in good health and CMV-seronegative.

The genes are TRBV27 and TRBJ2-3, with D maybe TRBD2 (6 bases). Germline V gene sequence: CDR1 MNHEY, CDR2 SMNVEV (reference sequence). V lost 5 bases to trimming and J lost 0 bases, with 18 bases between them. The CDR3 totals 17 residues. CDR3 DNA sequence: TGTGCCAGCAGTGAAGATAGGGACTTTCTAAGCACAGATACGCAGTATTTT. Its protein is CASSEDRDFLSTDTQYF.

The chain uses TRBV20-1 and TRBJ2-7, with a weak D call TRBD1 (6 bases). Trimming shortened V by 7 bases and J by 4 bases, and 11 bases separated the two germline ends. CDR3 length: 11 amino acids. Germline CDR1 and CDR2: DFQATT and SNEGSKA (reference sequence). The CDR3 protein is CSGQGWYEQYF. As DNA, the CDR3 is TGCAGTGGGCAGGGGTGGTACGAGCAGTACTTC.

The V gene is TRBV29-1, the J gene TRBJ1-1; D is unclear. Looked up from germline, CDR1 is SQVTM and CDR2 is ANQGSEA. The germline V and J ends were trimmed by 5 bases and 5 bases, with 15 bases remaining between them. The CDR3 has 13 residues. As DNA, the CDR3 is TGCAGCGTTTGGAGGGATTGGGGAACTGAAGCTTTCTTT. This codes for CSVWRDWGTEAFF.

This clone has a single count. This chain uses TRBV7-9 with TRBJ2-7, with 9 bases fitting TRBD2. Germline CDR1 and CDR2: SEHNR and FQNEAQ (reference sequence). The J segment lost 1 base and the V segment lost 3 bases, leaving 4 bases of the junction unmatched. The CDR3 length is 15 residues. CDR3 sequence (DNA): TGTGCCAGCAGCTTCCCTAGCGGGAATTCCTACGAGCAGTACGTC. This codes for CASSFPSGNSYEQYV.

The genes are TRBV9 and TRBJ2-5; TRBD2 agrees at 10 bases. Germline trimming cut 4 bases from V and 5 bases from J; bases unmatched to any gene: 5. Germline V gene sequence: CDR1 SGDLS, CDR2 YYNGEE. The length of the CDR3 is 14 residues. Written as DNA, the CDR3 is TGTGCCAGCAGCCTTAGCGGGGGGCGGGAGACCCAGTACTTC. It encodes CASSLSGGRETQYF.

The chain couples TRBV11-2 to TRBJ1-5; the D is unclear. V lost 1 base and J 6 bases, leaving 10 bases between the germline ends. CDR1 SGHAT and CDR2 FQNNGV come from the germline V gene. This CDR3 has 14 residues. The CDR3 nucleotides read TGTGCCAGCAGCTTAGGCCTTACGGGTCAGCCCCAGCATTTT. It codes for CASSLGLTGQPQHF.

This clone was detected once. The chain carries TRBV6-4 and TRBJ2-1; TRBD2 might be the D (5 bases). Germline V CDR1 and CDR2: MRHNA, SNTAGT. The CDR3 contains 16 residues. V dropped 3 bases and J dropped 8 bases, with 20 bases sitting between them. This chain's CDR3 is CASSEVGQRVRDEQFF. The CDR3 nucleotides are TGTGCCAGCAGTGAAGTTGGGCAGAGGGTGCGGGATGAGCAGTTCTTC.

This chain links TRBV9 with TRBJ1-2; TRBD1 is a possible D gene (5 bases). Trimming left V 0 bases short and J 4 bases short, with 13 bases between. The CDR3 is 15 residues long. Germline CDR1 reads SGDLS; CDR2 reads YYNGEE. The CDR3 protein is CASSVAGGHIYGYTF. As DNA, the CDR3 is TGTGCCAGCAGCGTAGCGGGGGGTCATATCTATGGCTACACCTTC.

This clone was detected only once. J is TRBJ1-2 and V is TRBV5-1; 8 positions agree with TRBD1. Looked up from germline, CDR1 is SGHRS and CDR2 is YFSETQ. There are 19 residues in the CDR3. The trim removed 4 bases at V and 8 bases at J, leaving 25 bases unmatched. The CDR3 nucleotides are TGCGCCAGCAGCACCCCTTCAGGGAGGGCAGGGGGCGCGATAGGCGGCTACACCTTC. Protein sequence: CASSTPSGRAGGAIGGYTF.

The rearrangement joins TRBV11-2 to TRBJ2-3, with 9 bases matching TRBD2. Germline V gives CDR1 SGHAT, CDR2 FQNNGV. The CDR3 is 15 amino acids. Germline trimming cut 5 bases from V and 5 bases from J; bases unmatched to any gene: 8. The CDR3 nucleotides read TGTGCCAGCAGCGGACGGGAGACTAGCGGAGATACGCAGTATTTT. Translated, it gives CASSGRETSGDTQYF.

The V gene is TRBV5-4, the J gene TRBJ1-3, with D maybe TRBD1 (6 bases). V was trimmed by 4 bases and J by 4 bases, leaving 12 bases between them. The germline CDR1 and CDR2 sequences are SGHNT and YYREEE (reference sequence). The CDR3 consists of 14 residues. This CDR3 is CASSGGKWGNTIYF. As DNA, the CDR3 is TGTGCCAGCAGCGGGGGCAAGTGGGGAAACACCATATATTTT.

V and J are TRBV6-1 and TRBJ2-7; a weak D match, TRBD1 (6 bases). The germline V gene has CDR1 MNHNS and CDR2 SASEGT. This CDR3 has 13 residues. V lost 3 bases to trimming and J lost 4 bases, with 10 bases between them. In DNA, the CDR3 is TGTGCCAGCAGTGATACAGGGTTTTACGAGCAGTACGTC. Protein: CASSDTGFYEQYV.

The J gene is TRBJ1-1, the V gene TRBV6-5, with TRBD1 matching over 7 bases. In germline, CDR1 is MNHEY, CDR2 SVGAGI. The CDR3 runs to 14 residues. V dropped 2 bases and J dropped 3; count of bases not matched to a gene: 3. The CDR3 sequence: CASSYVQGYTEAFF. The CDR3 DNA follows: TGTGCCAGCAGTTACGTACAGGGGTACACTGAAGCTTTCTTT.

The chain combines TRBV7-2 with TRBJ2-3, with 11 bases fitting TRBD2. Germline trimming cut 0 bases from V and 3 bases from J; bases unmatched to any gene: 5. The CDR3 totals 17 residues. CDR1 and CDR2 (germline): SGHTA, FQGNSA. The CDR3 here is CASSLASSGGKTDTQYF. CDR3 nucleotides: TGTGCCAGCAGCTTAGCGTCTAGCGGGGGGAAGACAGATACGCAGTATTTT.

This chain joins TRBV30 and TRBJ2-3; D is perhaps TRBD2 (6 bases). The germline CDR1 and CDR2 sequences are GTSNPN and SVGIG (reference sequence). CDR3 length: 15 amino acids. V gave up 0 bases and J gave up 2 bases, with 12 bases separating them. CDR3 protein: CAWSVGSGPTDTQYF. In nucleotides, the CDR3 is TGTGCCTGGAGTGTTGGTAGCGGCCCCACAGATACGCAGTATTTT.

J is TRBJ2-1 and V is TRBV14; D is possibly TRBD2 (6 bases). V lost 3 bases and J lost 4, with 16 bases in between. Germline loops: CDR1 SGHDN, CDR2 FVKESK. The CDR3 runs to 16 residues. The CDR3 bases are TGTGCCAGCAGCCAGCGAGGGACTCGAATATACAATGAGCAGTTCTTC. Residues: CASSQRGTRIYNEQFF.

In DNA form, the CDR3 reads TGTGCCAGCAGCTGGTGGGGACAGAGCTCTGGAAACACCATATATTTT. Its protein product is CASSWWGQSSGNTIYF. V gene TRBV5-5 combines with J gene TRBJ1-3, with TRBD1 identical over 7 bases. CDR3 size: 16 residues. The germline V gene encodes CDR1 SGHKS and CDR2 YYEKEE (reference sequence). J gave up 0 bases and V 3 bases, and 6 bases lay outside the gene matches.